This T cell receptor (beta chain) was found in a study of monozygotic twins with inflammatory bowel disease (dated by TCRdb to about 2019). Context from the whole study: A total of about 28 monozygotic twin pairs were included in the full study, comprising nine German pairs (four IBD-concordant, five IBD-discordant) and 19 IBD-discordant Danish pairs. The search for disease-associated traits relied mainly on comparing IBD patients with their genetically identical healthy co-twins within discordant pairs. Each individual had, on average, about 151 000 unique TCRalpha sequences and 181 000 unique TCRbeta sequences available for analysis. Beyond this particular receptor, the publication reports: TCRbeta repertoire diversity, by inverse Simpson index, was decreased in IBD patients compared with their healthy co-twins. Because patients were on differing immunosuppressive treatments, the repertoires may have picked up extra background noise and inter-individual variability. The results gave no support for a single strong signal or clonotype linked to IBD. The analysis was unable to tell apart different T cell subtypes. Compared with healthy twins, IBD patients had fewer clonotypes in common with other individuals, a difference most pronounced in patients showing signs of disease activity. Concordant and discordant twins showed no difference in repertoire similarity, possibly because of limited statistical power.

About this clonotype itself: Its binding antigen is unknown.

Library method: 5' RACE. For each TCR library, approximately 3.5 ug of total RNA was used. For each sample, cDNA synthesis with SMARTScribe reverse transcriptase was split into eight separate reactions. During cDNA synthesis, template switching was used to introduce unique molecular identifiers that contained a 6-nucleotide sample barcode. Two nested PCRs of around 15 and 10 cycles amplified the TCRalpha and TCRbeta cDNA, and bead purification followed each PCR. Before amplification, cDNA was treated with uracil DNA-glycosylase and purified using the QIAquick PCR purification kit. In the second PCR, Illumina TruSeq-compatible adapters and sample-specific barcodes were added. TapeStation and Qubit were used to check library quality and concentration, and roughly 4.8 ng of each library went into the pool. The pooled libraries were sequenced with 2 x 100 bp reads and custom sequencing primers on an Illumina HiSeq2500 single-index Rapid Run. The paper's processing steps were these. PCR and sequencing errors were corrected by UMI-based consensus assembly using MiGEC version 1.2.6. MiXCR version 2.1.1 was used for V(D)J alignment, clonotype assembly and CDR3 extraction. Normalisation of gene usage, clonotype sharing and MAIT/NKT TCR abundance was achieved by analysing the top 1000, 10 000 and 20 000 clonotypes per sample. After downsampling to 27 000 UMIs, diversity was calculated as the inverse Simpson index using the vegan R package. Paired Mann-Whitney U tests were applied to discordant twin pairs, and Benjamini-Hochberg correction was used for multiple testing. TCRdb reanalyzed the reads, keeping one entry per CDR3 protein sequence and omitting DNA. The V and J calls and clone size come from TCRdb's table, not from the authors' own analysis. This sample's records show about 300,000 distinct CDR3 sequences. Approximately 5.4% of the sample is in the top ten clones.

The CDR3, from cysteine to phenylalanine, totals 15 residues. This entry has no DNA. As encoded in the germline V gene, CDR1 is MDHEN while CDR2 is SYDVKM. From each donor, a roughly 2.7 ml peripheral blood sample was collected into PAXgene tubes and stored at -80 degrees C. Total RNA was isolated from whole blood with the PAXgene blood miRNA kit on an automated QIAcube, without T cell sorting. Peripheral blood from monozygotic twin pairs, either concordant or discordant for inflammatory bowel disease, underwent deep TCRalpha and TCRbeta repertoire profiling that used unique molecular barcoding. Smoking habits were recorded for all twin pairs, and each individual was classified as a current, former or never smoker.

Sequenced material: blood. The V and J segments used are TRBV28 and TRBJ1-2; there is no DNA to check the TCRdb D call of TRBD1. The clonotype comes from a human donor with ulcerative colitis or Crohn's disease, or a healthy co-twin of an affected twin (not recorded which). The CDR3 reads as follows: CASSPVGQGAGGYTF.